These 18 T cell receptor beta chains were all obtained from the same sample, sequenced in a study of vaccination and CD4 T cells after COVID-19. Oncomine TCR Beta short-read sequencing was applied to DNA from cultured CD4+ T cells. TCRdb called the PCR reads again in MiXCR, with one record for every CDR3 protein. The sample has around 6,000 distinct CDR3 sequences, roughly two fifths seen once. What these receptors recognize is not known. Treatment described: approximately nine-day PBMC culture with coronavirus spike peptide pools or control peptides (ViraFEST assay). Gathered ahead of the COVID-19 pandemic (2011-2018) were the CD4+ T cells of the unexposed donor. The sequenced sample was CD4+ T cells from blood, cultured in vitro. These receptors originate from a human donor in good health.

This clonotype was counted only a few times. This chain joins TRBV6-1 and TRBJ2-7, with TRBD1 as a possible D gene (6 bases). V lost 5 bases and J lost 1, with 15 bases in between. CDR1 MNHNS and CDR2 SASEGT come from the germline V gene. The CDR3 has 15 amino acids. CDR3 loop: CASSNTGTRSYEQYF. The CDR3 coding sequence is TGTGCCAGCAGTAACACCGGGACACGGTCCTACGAGCAGTACTTC.

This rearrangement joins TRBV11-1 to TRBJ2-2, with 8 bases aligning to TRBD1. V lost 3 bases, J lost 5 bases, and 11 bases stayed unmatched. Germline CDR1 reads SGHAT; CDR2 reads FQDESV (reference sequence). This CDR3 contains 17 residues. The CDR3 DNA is TGTGCCAGCAGCTTTAAGCCAGGGACAGGCAATACCGGGGAGCTGTTTTTT. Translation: CASSFKPGTGNTGELFF.

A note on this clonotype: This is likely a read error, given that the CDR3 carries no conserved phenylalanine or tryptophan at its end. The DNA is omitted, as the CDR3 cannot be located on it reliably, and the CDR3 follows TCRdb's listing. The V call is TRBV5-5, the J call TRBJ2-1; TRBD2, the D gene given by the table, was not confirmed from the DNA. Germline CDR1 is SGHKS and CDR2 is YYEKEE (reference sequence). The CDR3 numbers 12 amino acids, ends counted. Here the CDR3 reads CASSPTLAGGPL.

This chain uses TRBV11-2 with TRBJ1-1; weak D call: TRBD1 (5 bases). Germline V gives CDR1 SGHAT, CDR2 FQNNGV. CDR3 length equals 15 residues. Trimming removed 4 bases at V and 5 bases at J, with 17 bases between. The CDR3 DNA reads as TGTGCCAGCAGCTCCGCCGGGACTGTTAGAACTGAAGCTTTCTTT. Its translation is CASSSAGTVRTEAFF.

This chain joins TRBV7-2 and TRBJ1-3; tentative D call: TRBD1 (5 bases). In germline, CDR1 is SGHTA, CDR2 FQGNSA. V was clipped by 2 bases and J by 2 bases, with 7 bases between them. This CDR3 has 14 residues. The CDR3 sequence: CASSLLRAGNTIYF. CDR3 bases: TGTGCCAGCAGCTTACTCAGGGCTGGAAACACCATATATTTT.

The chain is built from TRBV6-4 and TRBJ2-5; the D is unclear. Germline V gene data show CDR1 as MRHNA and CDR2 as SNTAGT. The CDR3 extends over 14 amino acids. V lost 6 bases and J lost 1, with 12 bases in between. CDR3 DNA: TGTGCCAGCAGCGATGGACGGATCCAAGAGACCCAGTACTTC. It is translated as CASSDGRIQETQYF.

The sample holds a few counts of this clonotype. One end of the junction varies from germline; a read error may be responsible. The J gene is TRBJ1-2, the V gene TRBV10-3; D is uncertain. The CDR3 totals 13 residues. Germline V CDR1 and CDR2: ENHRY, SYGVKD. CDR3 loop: CAIGELSDYGYTF. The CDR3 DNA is TGTGCCATCGGTGAGTTGTCGGACTATGGCTACACCTTC.

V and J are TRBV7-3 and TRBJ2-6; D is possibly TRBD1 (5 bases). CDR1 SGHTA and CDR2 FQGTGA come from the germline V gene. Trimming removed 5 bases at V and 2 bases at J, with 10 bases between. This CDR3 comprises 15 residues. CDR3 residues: CASSAQGTGANVLTF. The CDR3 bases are TGTGCCAGCAGCGCGCAGGGTACTGGGGCCAACGTCCTGACTTTC.

The CDR3 nucleotides are TGCGCCAGCAGCCCCTGGACAGACGCACCCCTCCACTTT. Its protein is CASSPWTDAPLHF. The V call is TRBV5-1, the J call TRBJ1-6; D perhaps matches TRBD1 (6 bases). This CDR3 comprises 13 residues. V gave up 4 bases and J gave up 11 bases, with 13 bases separating them. Germline values: CDR1 SGHRS, CDR2 YFSETQ.

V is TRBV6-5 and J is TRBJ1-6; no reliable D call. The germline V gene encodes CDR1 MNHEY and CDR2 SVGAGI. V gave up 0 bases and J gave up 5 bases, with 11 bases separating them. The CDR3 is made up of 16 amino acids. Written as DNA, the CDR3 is TGTGCCAGCAGTTACTCGAAGAGCCAACATAATTCACCCCTCCACTTT. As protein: CASSYSKSQHNSPLHF.

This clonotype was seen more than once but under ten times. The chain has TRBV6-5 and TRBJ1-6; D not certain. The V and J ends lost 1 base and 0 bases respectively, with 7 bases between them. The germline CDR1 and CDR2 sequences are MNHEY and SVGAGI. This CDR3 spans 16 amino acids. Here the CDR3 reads CASSYYLSSYNSPLHF. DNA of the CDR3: TGTGCCAGCAGTTACTATTTAAGCTCCTATAATTCACCCCTCCACTTT.

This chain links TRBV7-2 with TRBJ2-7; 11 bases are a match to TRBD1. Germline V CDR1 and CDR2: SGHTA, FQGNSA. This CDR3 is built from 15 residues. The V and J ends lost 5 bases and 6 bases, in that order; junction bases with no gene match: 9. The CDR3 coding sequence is TGTGCCAGCAGCCCGTGGGGGGACAGGGGGATCGAGCAGTACTTC. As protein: CASSPWGDRGIEQYF.

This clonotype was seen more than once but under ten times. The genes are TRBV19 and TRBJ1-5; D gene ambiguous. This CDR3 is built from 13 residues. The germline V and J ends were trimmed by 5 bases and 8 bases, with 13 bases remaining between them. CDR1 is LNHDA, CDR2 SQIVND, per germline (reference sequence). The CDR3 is CASSGPNGEPQHF. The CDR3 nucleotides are TGTGCCAGTAGTGGCCCAAATGGTGAGCCCCAGCATTTT.

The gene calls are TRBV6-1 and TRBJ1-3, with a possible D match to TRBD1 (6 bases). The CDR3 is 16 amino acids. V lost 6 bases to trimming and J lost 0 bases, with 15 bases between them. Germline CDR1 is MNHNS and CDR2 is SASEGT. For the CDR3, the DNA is TGTGCCAGCAGCATTGGACAGTTCGGCTCTGGAAACACCATATATTTT. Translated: CASSIGQFGSGNTIYF.

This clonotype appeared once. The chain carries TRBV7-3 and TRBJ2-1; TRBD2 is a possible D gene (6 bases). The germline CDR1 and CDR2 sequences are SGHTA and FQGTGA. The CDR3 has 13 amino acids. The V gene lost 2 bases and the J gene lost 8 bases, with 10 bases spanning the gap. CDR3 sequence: CASSLRGIDEQFF. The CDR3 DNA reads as TGTGCCAGCAGCTTACGGGGGATCGATGAGCAGTTCTTC. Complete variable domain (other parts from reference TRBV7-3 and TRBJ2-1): GAGVSQTPSNKVTEKGKYVELRCDPISGHTALYWYRQSLGQGPEFLIYFQGTGAADDSGLPNDRFFAVRPEGSVSTLKIQRTERGDSAVYLCASSLRGIDEQFFGPGTRLTVL.

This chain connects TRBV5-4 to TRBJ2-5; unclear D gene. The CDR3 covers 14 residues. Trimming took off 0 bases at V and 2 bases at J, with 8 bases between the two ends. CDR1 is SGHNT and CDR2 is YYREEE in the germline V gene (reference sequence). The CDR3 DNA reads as TGTGCCAGCAGCTTGGGACATATTCAAGAGACCCAGTACTTC. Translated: CASSLGHIQETQYF.

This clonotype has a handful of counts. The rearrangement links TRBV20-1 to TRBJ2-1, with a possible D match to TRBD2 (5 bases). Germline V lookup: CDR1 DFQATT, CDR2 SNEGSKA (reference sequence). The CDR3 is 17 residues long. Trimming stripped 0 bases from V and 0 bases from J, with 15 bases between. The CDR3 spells CSARDLGVGSSYNEQFF. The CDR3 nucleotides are TGCAGTGCTAGAGATCTCGGGGTTGGGAGCTCCTACAATGAGCAGTTCTTC.

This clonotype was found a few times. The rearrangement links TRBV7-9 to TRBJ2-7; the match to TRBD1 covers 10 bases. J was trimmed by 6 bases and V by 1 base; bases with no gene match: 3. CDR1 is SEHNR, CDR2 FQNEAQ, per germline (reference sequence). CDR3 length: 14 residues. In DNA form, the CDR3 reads TGTGCCAGCAGCTTAGGAGGACAGGGGGGCGAGCAGTACTTC. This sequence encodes CASSLGGQGGEQYF. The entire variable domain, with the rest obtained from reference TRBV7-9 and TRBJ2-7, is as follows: DTGVSQNPRHKITKRGQNVTFRCDPISEHNRLYWYRQTLGQGPEFLTYFQNEAQLEKSRLLSDRFSAERPKGSFSTLEIQRTEQGDSAMYLCASSLGGQGGEQYFGPGTRLTVT.